The T cell receptor (beta chain) described here comes from a study of blood T cell repertoires in COVID-19. This CDR3 spans 15 amino acids. Trimming took 0 bases from V and 11 from J, leaving 19 bases between them. CDR1 is MGHRA and CDR2 is YSYEKL in the germline V gene. Generated by immunoSEQ multiplex PCR, the TCRdb table keeps only in-frame clones and is missing some. The data hold under 200,000 clones, with roughly 77% observed a single time. The V call is TRBV4-1, the J call TRBJ1-1; D might be TRBD1 (6 bases). What was sequenced was peripheral blood. This receptor was taken from a woman in her thirties or forties with COVID-19, enrolled during active disease. In DNA, the CDR3 is TGCGCCAGCAGCCAAGAAACCGACCGGGACATAGGCGCTTTCTTT. The encoded protein is CASSQETDRDIGAFF.